This TCR beta chain was documented in a study of T cell changes during pregnancy in multiple sclerosis. Profiling relied on immunoSEQ multiplex PCR, and the TCRdb table lists in-frame clones only, not all of them. The sample has some 50,000 clones; roughly 90% are singletons. The junction had 3 bases not matched to a gene; V was cut back by 2 bases and J by 1 base. This CDR3 is 15 amino acids long. Germline assignment: CDR1 SGHDT and CDR2 YYEEEE. The TCR comes from a female donor in good health, enrolled as a control in a pregnancy study. The source was peripheral blood, collected in the first trimester of pregnancy. The chain employs TRBV5-6 and TRBJ1-1; 9 bases are a match to TRBD1. CDR3 bases: TGTGCCAGCAGCTTCTGGGACAGGGAGAACACTGAAGCTTTCTTT. It codes for CASSFWDRENTEAFF.